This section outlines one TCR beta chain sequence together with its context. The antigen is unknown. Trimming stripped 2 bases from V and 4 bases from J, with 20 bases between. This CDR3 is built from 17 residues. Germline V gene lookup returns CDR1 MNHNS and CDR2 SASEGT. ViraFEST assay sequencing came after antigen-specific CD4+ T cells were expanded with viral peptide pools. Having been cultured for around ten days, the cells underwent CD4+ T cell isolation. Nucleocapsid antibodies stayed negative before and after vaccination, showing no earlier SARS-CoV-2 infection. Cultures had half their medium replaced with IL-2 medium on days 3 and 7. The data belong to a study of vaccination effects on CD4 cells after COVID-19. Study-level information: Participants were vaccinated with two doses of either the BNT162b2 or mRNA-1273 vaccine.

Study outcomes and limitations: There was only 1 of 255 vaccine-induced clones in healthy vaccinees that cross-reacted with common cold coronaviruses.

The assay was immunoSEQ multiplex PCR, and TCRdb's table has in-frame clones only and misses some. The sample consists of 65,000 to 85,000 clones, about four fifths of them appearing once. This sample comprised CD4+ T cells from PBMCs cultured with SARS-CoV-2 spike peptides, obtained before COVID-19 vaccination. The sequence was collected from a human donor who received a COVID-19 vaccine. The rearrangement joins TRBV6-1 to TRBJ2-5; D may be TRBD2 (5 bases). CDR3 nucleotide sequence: TGTGCCAGCAGTGAAAATCCCCCTTTGGCGCGGGCAGAGACCCAGTACTTC. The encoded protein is CASSENPPLARAETQYF.